The clone carrying this TCR beta chain was seen more than once but under ten times. As yet, its antigen is unknown. The CDR3 end falls 3 residues outside the read, so it is completed with the germline J gene. The V gene's germline CDR1 is SEHNR and CDR2 FQNEAQ (reference sequence). There are 12 residues in the CDR3. The sample originates from a study of T cell clonality in common variable immunodeficiency. General study findings and limits: Compared with controls, CVID subjects had fewer shared TCRbeta clones.

Sequencing used immunoSEQ multiplex PCR; TCRdb keeps in-frame clones, though not all of them. Observed are roughly 60,000 clones, no singletons, with the top ten taking about 1.5%. Sequenced sample: peripheral blood mononuclear cells. The chain carries TRBV7-9 and TRBJ2-4; D remains ambiguous. The TCR comes from a person between 18 and 75 years old in good health. The sequenced CDR3 bases are TGTGCCAGCAGCTTTTATGGGCATGGT. Protein: CASSFYGHG. The entire CDR3 sequence reads CASSFYGHGQYF.